These T cell receptor beta chains were read from a single sample in a study of blood T cell repertoires in COVID-19. The method was immunoSEQ multiplex PCR; TCRdb's version includes in-frame clones alone and lacks a portion of them. The sample lists fewer than 150,000 clones, about 80% occurring once. The sample consisted of peripheral blood. All receptors derive from a human donor in a cohort sampled during active COVID-19. CDR3s include the opening cysteine and the closing phenylalanine or tryptophan. A D gene is named only where the DNA matches it firmly. A clone size is listed for some rows: how often the clone was seen (once, few, many), or a class if it is expanded.

D gene	V gene	J gene	clone size	CDR3 protein	CDR3 DNA
-	TRBV6-5	TRBJ1-4	-	CASSSLGEKLFF	TGTGCCAGCAGTTCCCTCGGTGAAAAACTGTTTTTT
-	TRBV12-3/TRBV12-4	TRBJ2-3	-	CASSSPGTDTQYF	TGTGCCAGCAGTTCCCCCGGGACAGATACGCAGTATTTT
TRBD2	TRBV10-3	TRBJ2-5	-	CAISESLAGGQETQYF	TGTGCCATCAGTGAGTCGCTAGCGGGGGGGCAAGAGACCCAGTACTTC
-	TRBV6-2/TRBV6-3	TRBJ1-5	few	CASSYLLPGKTVNQPQHF	TGTGCCAGCAGTTACCTGTTACCAGGGAAAACGGTCAATCAGCCCCAGCATTTT
-	TRBV6-6	TRBJ2-5	-	CASVDSPFGTQYF	TGTGCCAGCGTGGACTCCCCTTTCGGGACCCAGTACTTC
TRBD1	TRBV3-1/TRBV3-2	TRBJ2-2	-	CASSRSRQGAQGELFF	TGTGCCAGCAGCAGAAGCAGACAGGGGGCGCAGGGGGAGCTGTTTTTT
-	TRBV5-1	TRBJ2-7	-	CASRRQASPYEQYF	TGCGCCAGCAGGCGACAGGCTTCGCCCTACGAGCAGTACTTC
TRBD1	TRBV28	TRBJ1-2	-	CASSALTGGQVYTF	TGTGCCAGCAGTGCCCTCACAGGGGGCCAGGTCTACACCTTC
TRBD2	TRBV7-2	TRBJ2-2	-	CASSPGGAGNTGELFF	TGTGCCAGCAGCCCGGGGGGGGCGGGGAACACCGGGGAGCTGTTTTTT
TRBD2	TRBV7-8	TRBJ2-7	-	CASSFLAGGSEQYF	TGTGCCAGCAGCTTCCTAGCGGGGGGAAGCGAGCAGTACTTC
-	TRBV5-1	TRBJ1-3	once	CASSSDSSGNTIYF	TGCGCCAGCAGCTCGGACAGCTCTGGAAACACCATATATTTT
TRBD2	TRBV6-6	TRBJ2-5	-	CASSPTLPGLGTQETQYF	TGTGCCAGCAGTCCCACACTCCCGGGACTAGGGACACAAGAGACCCAGTACTTC
TRBD1	TRBV9	TRBJ1-4	few	CASSRLGQINEKLFF	TGTGCCAGCTCTCGACTGGGACAGATTAATGAAAAACTGTTTTTT
TRBD2	TRBV3-1/TRBV3-2	TRBJ2-5	-	CASSQDKAGGGKETQYF	TGTGCCAGCAGCCAAGATAAGGCGGGGGGGGGTAAAGAGACCCAGTACTTC
-	TRBV18	TRBJ2-5	-	CASSPGYQTERETQYF	TGTGCCAGCTCACCGGGCTACCAGACGGAAAGAGAGACCCAGTACTTC
TRBD2	TRBV3-1/TRBV3-2	TRBJ2-5	-	CASSRRTSEYQETQYF	TGTGCCAGCAGCCGTAGGACTAGCGAGTATCAAGAGACCCAGTACTTC
TRBD1	TRBV18	TRBJ1-1	once	CASSQQGKKEAFF	TGTGCCAGCTCACAACAGGGGAAAAAAGAAGCTTTCTTT
TRBD2	TRBV7-3	TRBJ2-1	-	CASSLVGLAGGNNEQFF	TGTGCCAGCAGCTTAGTGGGACTAGCGGGGGGTAACAATGAGCAGTTCTTC
-	TRBV6-2/TRBV6-3	TRBJ1-5	few	CASSYSSGTLSQPQHF	TGTGCCAGCAGTTACTCATCCGGGACACTATCTCAGCCCCAGCATTTT
TRBD2	TRBV3-1/TRBV3-2	TRBJ2-3	-	CASSQPLAASTDTQYF	TGTGCCAGCAGCCAGCCACTAGCGGCTAGCACAGATACGCAGTATTTT
TRBD1	TRBV7-2	TRBJ2-3	-	CASSFRTGALTDTQYF	TGTGCCAGCAGCTTCAGGACAGGGGCGCTCACAGATACGCAGTATTTT
-	TRBV9	TRBJ1-1	few	CASSVGPGGHTEAFF	TGTGCCAGCAGCGTAGGGCCGGGGGGCCATACTGAAGCTTTCTTT
TRBD1	TRBV19	TRBJ1-3	-	CASSAGQGRKGNTIYF	TGTGCCAGTAGTGCAGGACAGGGGAGGAAGGGGAACACCATATATTTT
-	TRBV27	TRBJ2-3	-	CASRDPGRTQYF	TGTGCCAGCAGGGATCCGGGAAGGACGCAGTATTTT
-	TRBV7-3	TRBJ2-5	-	CASSLDPTGQETQYF	TGTGCCAGCAGCCTAGATCCGACAGGACAAGAGACCCAGTACTTC
-	TRBV5-1	TRBJ1-1	-	CASSSMAANTEAFF	TGCGCCAGCAGCTCTATGGCGGCGAACACTGAAGCTTTCTTT